This T cell receptor (beta chain) was obtained from a study of beta chain features in type 1 diabetes. Study-wide points: Shorter TCRB CDR3s, moderately but significantly so, marked every one of the four CD4+ subsets in Type 1 diabetes patients.

This clone has only a few counts. The antigen is not known. The same CDR3 is also encoded by other DNA sequences in this sample. Sequencing targeted expressed TCRB transcripts, as all isolated RNA had been reverse transcribed. Some clones are missing from TCRdb's copy, which holds only in-frame ones; the method was immunoSEQ multiplex PCR. The table includes some 200,000 clones, approximately 16% detected once. CDR1 SGHRS and CDR2 YFSETQ come from the germline V gene. The CDR3 totals 14 residues. Losses at the gene ends were 0 bases for V and 1 base for J; bases not matched to a gene: 0. The origin of this receptor is a man aged 25-45 years with type 1 diabetes. This chain links TRBV5-1 with TRBJ2-5; 7 bases line up with TRBD1. Sequences were obtained from naive CD4+ T cells from blood. In DNA, the CDR3 is TGCGCCAGCAGCTTGGCAGGGGGCCAAGAGACCCAGTACTTC. It codes for CASSLAGGQETQYF.